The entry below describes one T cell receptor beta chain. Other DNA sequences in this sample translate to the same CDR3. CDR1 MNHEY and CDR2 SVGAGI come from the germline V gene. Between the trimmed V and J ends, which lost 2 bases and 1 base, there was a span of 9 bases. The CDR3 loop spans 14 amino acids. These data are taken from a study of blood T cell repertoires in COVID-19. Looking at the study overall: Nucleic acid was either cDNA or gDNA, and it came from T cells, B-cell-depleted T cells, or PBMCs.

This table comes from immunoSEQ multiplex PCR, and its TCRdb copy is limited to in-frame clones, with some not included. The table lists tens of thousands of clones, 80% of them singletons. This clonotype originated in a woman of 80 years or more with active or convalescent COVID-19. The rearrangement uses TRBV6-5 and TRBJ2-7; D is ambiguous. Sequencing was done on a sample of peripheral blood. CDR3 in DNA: TGTGCCAGCAGTTACCTCGGCAGGTCCTACGAGCAGTACTTC. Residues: CASSYLGRSYEQYF.